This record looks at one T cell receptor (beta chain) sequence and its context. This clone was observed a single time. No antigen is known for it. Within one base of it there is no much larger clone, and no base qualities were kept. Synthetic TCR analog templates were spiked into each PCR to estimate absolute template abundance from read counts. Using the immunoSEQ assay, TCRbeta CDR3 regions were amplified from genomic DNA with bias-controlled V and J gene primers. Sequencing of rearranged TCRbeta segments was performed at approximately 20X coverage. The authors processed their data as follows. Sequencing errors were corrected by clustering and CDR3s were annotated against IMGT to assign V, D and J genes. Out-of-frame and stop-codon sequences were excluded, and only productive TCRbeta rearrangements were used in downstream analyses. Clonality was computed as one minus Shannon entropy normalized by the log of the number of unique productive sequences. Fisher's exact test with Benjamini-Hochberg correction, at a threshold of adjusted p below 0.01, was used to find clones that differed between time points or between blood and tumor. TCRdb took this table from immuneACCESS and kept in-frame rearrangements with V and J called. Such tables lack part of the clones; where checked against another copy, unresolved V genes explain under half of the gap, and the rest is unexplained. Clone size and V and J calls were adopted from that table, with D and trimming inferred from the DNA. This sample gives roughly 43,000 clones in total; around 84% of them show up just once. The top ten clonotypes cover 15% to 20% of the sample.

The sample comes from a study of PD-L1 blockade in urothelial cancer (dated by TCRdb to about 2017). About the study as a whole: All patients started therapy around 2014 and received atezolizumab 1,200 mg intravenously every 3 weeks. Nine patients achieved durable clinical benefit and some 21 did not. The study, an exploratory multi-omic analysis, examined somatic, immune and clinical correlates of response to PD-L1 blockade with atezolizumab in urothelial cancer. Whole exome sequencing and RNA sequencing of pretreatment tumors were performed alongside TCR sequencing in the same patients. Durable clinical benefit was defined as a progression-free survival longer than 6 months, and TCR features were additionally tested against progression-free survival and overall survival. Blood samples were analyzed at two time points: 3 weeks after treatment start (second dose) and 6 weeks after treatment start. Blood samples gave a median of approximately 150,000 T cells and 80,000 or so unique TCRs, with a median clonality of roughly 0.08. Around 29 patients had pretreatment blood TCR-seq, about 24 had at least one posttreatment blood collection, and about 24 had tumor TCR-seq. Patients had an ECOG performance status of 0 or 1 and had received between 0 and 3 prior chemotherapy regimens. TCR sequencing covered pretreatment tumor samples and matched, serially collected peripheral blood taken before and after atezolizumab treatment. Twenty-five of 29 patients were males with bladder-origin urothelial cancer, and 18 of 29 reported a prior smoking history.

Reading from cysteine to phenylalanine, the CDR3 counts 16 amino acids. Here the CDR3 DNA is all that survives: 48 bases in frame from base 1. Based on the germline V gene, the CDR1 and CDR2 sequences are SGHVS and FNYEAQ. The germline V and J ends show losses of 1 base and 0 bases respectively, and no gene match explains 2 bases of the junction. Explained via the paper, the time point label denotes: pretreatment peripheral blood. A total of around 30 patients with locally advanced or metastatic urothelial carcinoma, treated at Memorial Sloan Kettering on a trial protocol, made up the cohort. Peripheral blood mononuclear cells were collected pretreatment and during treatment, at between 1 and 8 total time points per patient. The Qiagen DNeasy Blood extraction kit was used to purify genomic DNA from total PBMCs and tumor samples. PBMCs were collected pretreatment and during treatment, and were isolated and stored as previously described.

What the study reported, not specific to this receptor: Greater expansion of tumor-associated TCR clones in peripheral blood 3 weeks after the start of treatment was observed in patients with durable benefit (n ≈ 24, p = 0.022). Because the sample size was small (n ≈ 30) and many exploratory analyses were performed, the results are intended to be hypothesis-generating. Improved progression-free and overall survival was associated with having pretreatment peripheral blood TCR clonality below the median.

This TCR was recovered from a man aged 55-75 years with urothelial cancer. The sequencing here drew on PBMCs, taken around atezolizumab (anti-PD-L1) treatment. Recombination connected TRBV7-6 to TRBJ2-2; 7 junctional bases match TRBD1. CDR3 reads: CASSLEGTANTGELFF. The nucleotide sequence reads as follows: TGTGCCAGCAGCTTAGAGGGGACAGCGAACACCGGGGAGCTGTTTTTT.